The entry below gives a single TCR beta chain sequence along with its context. Germline V gene data show CDR1 as LNHDA and CDR2 as SQIVND (reference sequence). V was shortened by 4 bases and J by 3 bases, with 13 bases between the two germline ends. The CDR3 runs 15 residues. These data come from a study of blood T cell repertoires in COVID-19. Across the study: Samples representing acute and convalescent COVID-19 were sourced from the United States, Italy and Spain. Sample material is recorded as cDNA or gDNA derived from T cells, B-cell-depleted T cells, or PBMCs.

Original analysis: Counts of nucleated cells, estimated from reference gene primer amplification, were obtained. Assay: immunoSEQ multiplex PCR; the TCRdb copy retains only in-frame clones and omits some. From that table come the V and J calls and clone size; the DNA was used to work out D and trimming. The sample consists of about 42,000 clones, 76% of them appearing once. Sequenced input: peripheral blood. This TCR was recovered from a man at least 80 years old with acute or convalescent COVID-19. The V gene is TRBV19, the J gene TRBJ1-5; weak D call: TRBD1 (5 bases). This chain's CDR3 is CASSRSRDSNQPQHF. CDR3 DNA: TGTGCCAGTAGTAGGTCAAGGGACTCCAATCAGCCCCAGCATTTT. Together with reference TRBV19 and TRBJ1-5, the CDR3 gives the full variable domain: DGGITQSPKYLFRKEGQNVTLSCEQNLNHDAMYWYRQDPGQGLRLIYYSQIVNDFQKGDIAEGYSVSREKKESFPLTVTSAQKNPTAFYLCASSRSRDSNQPQHFGDGTRLSIL.